The next 28 T cell receptor beta chains were all read from a single sample in a study of T cells after yellow fever vaccination. TCRdb itself ran the 5' RACE reads through MiXCR, one entry per CDR3 protein. The table shows under 300,000 distinct CDR3 sequences, with 6.7% occurring only once. The material was CD4+ T cells sorted from PBMCs, obtained on the day of the yellow fever booster vaccination. The receptors shown here come from a man aged 25 to 40 who received the YFV17D yellow fever vaccine.

This clonotype was observed many times. The chain couples TRBV20-1 to TRBJ2-4; 9 bases are a match to TRBD1. The CDR3 has 15 residues. The J segment lost 3 bases and the V segment lost 8 bases, leaving 11 bases of the junction unmatched. CDR1 is DFQATT, CDR2 SNEGSKA, per germline (reference sequence). CDR3 DNA: TGCAGTTACATCCCGGGACAGGGCCACAAAAACATTCAGTACTTC. Translation: CSYIPGQGHKNIQYF.

The V gene is TRBV7-3, the J gene TRBJ2-5; D assignment may be TRBD1 or TRBD2 (5 bases each). The V and J ends lost 1 base and 0 bases respectively, with 6 bases between them. Germline V gives CDR1 SGHTA, CDR2 FQGTGA. CDR3 length equals 14 residues. The CDR3 DNA is TGTGCCAGCAGCTTAAGGGGGAACCAAGAGACCCAGTACTTC. It specifies CASSLRGNQETQYF.

There are many counts of this clonotype. This sequence joins TRBV27 and TRBJ2-1, with a possible D match to TRBD2 (6 bases). The CDR3 runs to 16 residues. V lost 3 bases, J lost 9 bases, and 21 bases lay in between. The germline V gene encodes CDR1 MNHEY and CDR2 SMNVEV (reference sequence). The CDR3, as DNA: TGTGCCAGCAGTTTGGGGCTAGCGAACCAAAGGGGTGAGCAGTTCTTC. Protein product: CASSLGLANQRGEQFF.

The rearrangement joins TRBV11-2 to TRBJ2-7; 14 nucleotides align to TRBD2. J gave up 5 bases and V 0 bases, and 3 bases lay outside the gene matches. This CDR3 comprises 16 residues. CDR1 and CDR2 from the germline V gene are SGHAT and FQNNGV. The CDR3 protein is CASSLEGTSGSDEQYF. The DNA for the CDR3 is TGTGCCAGCAGCTTAGAGGGGACTAGCGGGAGCGACGAGCAGTACTTC.

This clonotype showed up just a few times. This rearrangement joins TRBV9 to TRBJ2-1, with 7 bases matching TRBD2. CDR3 length: 18 amino acids. Germline CDR1 is SGDLS and CDR2 is YYNGEE. V trimming: 1 base; J trimming: 5 bases; junction bases outside the gene matches: 15. CDR3 region: CASSVRAGVQPADNEQFF. CDR3 DNA: TGTGCCAGCAGCGTAAGGGCGGGAGTCCAACCCGCGGACAATGAGCAGTTCTTC.

This clonotype was detected ten times or more. V and J are TRBV20-1 and TRBJ2-7; either TRBD1 or TRBD2 may supply D (5 bases each). The germline V gene encodes CDR1 DFQATT and CDR2 SNEGSKA (reference sequence). This CDR3 has 11 residues. The CDR3 DNA reads TGCAGCACGGGGCTAACCTACGAGCAGTACTTC. Translated, it gives CSTGLTYEQYF.

This clonotype appeared a few times. The rearrangement joins TRBV20-1 to TRBJ1-5; D gene unclear. The CDR3 is made up of 14 amino acids. Germline V gives CDR1 DFQATT, CDR2 SNEGSKA (reference sequence). V lost 5 bases, J lost 6 bases, and 17 bases lay in between. CDR3 protein: CSASSRGSLQPQHF. CDR3 nucleotide sequence: TGCAGTGCTTCCTCCCGGGGAAGTCTTCAGCCCCAGCATTTT.

The chain combines TRBV10-3 with TRBJ2-7; D gene ambiguous. In germline, CDR1 is ENHRY, CDR2 SYGVKD. The V gene lost 2 bases and the J gene lost 6 bases, with 5 bases spanning the gap. This CDR3 is built from 11 residues. The CDR3 is CAISEAGEQYF. CDR3 sequence (DNA): TGTGCCATCAGTGAGGCCGGCGAGCAGTACTTC.

This sequence joins TRBV18 and TRBJ1-3; the D gene is possibly TRBD1 (5 bases). The V gene lost 6 bases and the J gene lost 0 bases, with 24 bases spanning the gap. CDR3 length: 19 amino acids. Germline assignment: CDR1 KGHSH and CDR2 LQKENI. The chain's CDR3 is CASSIYPGRTQLSGNTIYF. The CDR3 DNA reads as TGTGCCAGCTCTATCTACCCGGGACGGACTCAACTCTCTGGAAACACCATATATTTT.

In its sample, this clonotype was seen many times. This chain links TRBV20-1 with TRBJ2-5, with D possibly being TRBD2 (7 bases). The CDR3 runs 13 residues. The germline V gene has CDR1 DFQATT and CDR2 SNEGSKA (reference sequence). V was shortened by 6 bases and J by 3 bases, with 14 bases between the two germline ends. DNA of the CDR3: TGCAGTGCCCCGGGGGGCTTTAAAGAGACCCAGTACTTC. Protein: CSAPGGFKETQYF.

This clonotype was found a few times. The CDR3 DNA reads as TGCAGTGCCTTGGGACAGGGGGCCACCGGGGAGCTGTTTTTT. Translation: CSALGQGATGELFF. The chain carries TRBV20-1 and TRBJ2-2; TRBD1 aligns across 12 bases. Germline V gene data show CDR1 as DFQATT and CDR2 as SNEGSKA (reference sequence). V dropped 6 bases and J dropped 4; count of bases not matched to a gene: 3. The CDR3 is made up of 14 amino acids.

This clonotype was recorded at least ten times. The chain has TRBV5-1 and TRBJ2-3; 10 nucleotides match TRBD1. Germline V gene sequence: CDR1 SGHRS, CDR2 YFSETQ. This CDR3 has 14 residues. The ends lost 4 bases at V and 4 bases at J; junction bases unmatched: 3. As DNA, the CDR3 is TGCGCCAGCAGCCCGGGACAGGGGTCAGATACGCAGTATTTT. It codes for CASSPGQGSDTQYF.

This clonotype came up a few times. The rearrangement joins TRBV20-1 to TRBJ2-1; 10 bases fit TRBD2. Germline loops: CDR1 DFQATT, CDR2 SNEGSKA (reference sequence). The CDR3 is made up of 14 amino acids. CDR3 region: CGPLAGDSYNEQFF. CDR3 coding DNA: TGCGGACCCCTAGCGGGGGACTCCTACAATGAGCAGTTCTTC.

V is TRBV19 and J is TRBJ2-5; D is perhaps TRBD1 (5 bases). Germline lookup yields CDR1 LNHDA and CDR2 SQIVND (reference sequence). The ends were cut back, 7 bases at V and 0 bases at J, with 15 bases in the middle. The CDR3 contains 15 residues. The CDR3 reads CASKGPAGNQETQYF. CDR3 in DNA: TGTGCCAGTAAAGGGCCGGCAGGGAACCAAGAGACCCAGTACTTC.

Ten or more counts support this clonotype. The V gene is TRBV11-1, the J gene TRBJ2-7, with 7 nucleotides matching TRBD2. CDR1 is SGHAT and CDR2 is FQDESV in the germline V gene (reference sequence). V shed 1 base, J shed 6 bases, and the junction held 18 bases outside the gene matches. CDR3 length: 18 amino acids. The CDR3 loop is CASSLEGSGASRGLEQYF. CDR3 DNA sequence: TGTGCCAGCAGCTTAGAGGGGAGCGGGGCCTCACGCGGGCTCGAGCAGTACTTC.

This clonotype was found a few times. In nucleotides, the CDR3 is TGCGCCAGCAGCCGCGGGGCGGGGACCTACGAGCAGTACTTC. Its translation: CASSRGAGTYEQYF. The chain joins TRBV23-1 to TRBJ2-7, with a weak D call TRBD2 (6 bases). TRBV23-1 is recorded as an ORF, its role being uncertain. Trimming stripped 6 bases from V and 2 bases from J, with 14 bases between. The CDR3 has 14 amino acids.

This clonotype was counted a few times. The CDR3 here is CASSRLRDRANEQFF. The CDR3 nucleotides are TGCGCCAGCAGCAGGTTAAGGGACAGGGCTAATGAGCAGTTCTTC. This chain connects TRBV5-1 to TRBJ2-1; 9 bases are shared with TRBD1. CDR1 and CDR2 from the germline V gene are SGHRS and YFSETQ. Trimming cost V 4 bases and J 7 bases; bases outside gene matches: 9. The CDR3 spans 15 residues. The full variable domain, with the rest looked up from reference TRBV5-1 and TRBJ2-1, is KAGVTQTPRYLIKTRGQQVTLSCSPISGHRSVSWYQQTPGQGLQFLFEYFSETQRNKGNFPGRFSGRQFSNSRSEMNVSTLELGDSALYLCASSRLRDRANEQFFGPGTRLTVL.

This clonotype occurred a few times. This chain links TRBV28 with TRBJ1-6; TRBD1 aligns across 7 bases. This CDR3 has 15 amino acids. Germline V gene sequence: CDR1 MDHEN, CDR2 SYDVKM. V gave up 5 bases and J gave up 13 bases; unmatched junction bases: 14. The CDR3 bases are TGTGCCAGCAGTCCCGGGACAGTCATAATTCACCCCCTCCACTTT. Amino acid sequence: CASSPGTVIIHPLHF.

Remarks on this clonotype: Being one base from a much bigger clone, this may be a read error. The genes are TRBV3-1 and TRBJ2-5; tentative D call: TRBD2 (5 bases). Germline values: CDR1 LGHDT, CDR2 YNNKEL (reference sequence). V gave up 1 base and J gave up 5 bases, with 17 bases separating them. This CDR3 is 16 amino acids long. The CDR3 DNA reads TGTGCCAGCAGCCAAGGTTTACCAGCTAGCCATGAGACCCAGTACTTC. Amino acid sequence: CASSQGLPASHETQYF.

The V call is TRBV20-1, the J call TRBJ2-3; tentative D call: TRBD2 (6 bases). CDR3 length equals 14 residues. The V end was cut by 3 bases, the J end by 2 bases, with 12 bases between. CDR1 is DFQATT and CDR2 is SNEGSKA in the germline V gene (reference sequence). CDR3 loop: CSASGSYATDTQYF. The CDR3 DNA is TGCAGTGCTAGCGGGAGCTATGCCACAGATACGCAGTATTTT.

This chain joins TRBV27 and TRBJ2-5, with 11 bases fitting TRBD2. Trimming at V came to 5 bases and at J to 2 bases, leaving 4 bases not matched to a gene. The germline gives CDR1 MNHEY, CDR2 SMNVEV (reference sequence). There are 15 residues in the CDR3. CDR3 sequence reads: CASSHGLAGQETQYF. The CDR3 DNA is TGTGCCAGCAGTCACGGACTAGCGGGTCAAGAGACCCAGTACTTC.

Ten or more counts support this clonotype. The CDR3 protein is CASSLQDSGQETQYF. DNA for the CDR3: TGCGCCAGCAGCTTGCAAGATAGCGGACAAGAGACCCAGTACTTC. V is TRBV5-1 and J is TRBJ2-5; perhaps TRBD2 as D (6 bases). This CDR3 comprises 15 residues. Germline V CDR1 and CDR2: SGHRS, YFSETQ. V was pared by 1 base and J by 2 bases, with 12 bases between.

The V gene is TRBV7-2, the J gene TRBJ2-5, with TRBD1 as a possible D gene (6 bases). V dropped 4 bases and J dropped 0 bases, with 12 bases sitting between them. Germline V gene lookup returns CDR1 SGHTA and CDR2 FQGNSA. This CDR3 has 15 amino acids. This CDR3 is CASSSPTGYQETQYF. The CDR3 bases are TGTGCCAGCAGCTCGCCCACAGGGTACCAAGAGACCCAGTACTTC.

The V and J genes are TRBV7-2 and TRBJ2-7; tentatively, D is TRBD2 (6 bases). V was clipped by 5 bases and J by 6 bases, with 14 bases between them. Germline loops: CDR1 SGHTA, CDR2 FQGNSA. The CDR3 has 13 amino acids. The CDR3: CASSLGGPLEQYF. CDR3 nucleotides: TGTGCCAGCAGCCTCGGGGGACCGCTCGAGCAGTACTTC.

V gene TRBV7-7 combines with J gene TRBJ2-5; possible D gene TRBD2, 5 bases. This CDR3 contains 16 residues. The germline gives CDR1 SSHAT, CDR2 FNYEAQ (reference sequence). Deletions cut 5 bases from V and 4 bases from J, with 20 bases between. CDR3 residues: CASSRLGVGVGETQYF. In DNA form, the CDR3 reads TGTGCCAGCAGCCGACTCGGGGTGGGAGTTGGAGAGACCCAGTACTTC.

With respect to this clonotype: One end of the junction does not line up with germline, which may come from a read error. The rearrangement uses TRBV12-3 or TRBV12-4 and TRBJ2-5, with D perhaps assigned TRBD1 or TRBD2 (5 bases each). The CDR3 extends over 13 amino acids. The CDR3: CASSPSGQESQYF. CDR3 sequence (DNA): TGTGCCAGCAGCCCCTCGGGGCAAGAGAGCCAGTACTTC.

This clonotype has a count of ten or more. This sequence joins TRBV20-1 and TRBJ2-5, with 7 bases identical to TRBD1. Per germline, CDR1 DFQATT and CDR2 SNEGSKA (reference sequence). The CDR3 sequence is 14 residues long. V lost 0 bases and J lost 1; bases outside the gene matches: 2. Here the CDR3 reads CSARDRQGQETQYF. CDR3 nucleotide sequence: TGCAGTGCTAGAGATCGACAGGGCCAAGAGACCCAGTACTTC.

This clonotype came up many times. This chain connects TRBV7-2 to TRBJ2-5, with 9 bases that match TRBD2. Germline V CDR1 and CDR2: SGHTA, FQGNSA. The ends lost 5 bases at V and 4 bases at J; junction bases unmatched: 11. The CDR3 sequence is 16 residues long. Written as DNA, the CDR3 is TGTGCCAGCAGCCAAGCGATTAGCGGGAGCAGAGAGACCCAGTACTTC. Translated, it gives CASSQAISGSRETQYF.